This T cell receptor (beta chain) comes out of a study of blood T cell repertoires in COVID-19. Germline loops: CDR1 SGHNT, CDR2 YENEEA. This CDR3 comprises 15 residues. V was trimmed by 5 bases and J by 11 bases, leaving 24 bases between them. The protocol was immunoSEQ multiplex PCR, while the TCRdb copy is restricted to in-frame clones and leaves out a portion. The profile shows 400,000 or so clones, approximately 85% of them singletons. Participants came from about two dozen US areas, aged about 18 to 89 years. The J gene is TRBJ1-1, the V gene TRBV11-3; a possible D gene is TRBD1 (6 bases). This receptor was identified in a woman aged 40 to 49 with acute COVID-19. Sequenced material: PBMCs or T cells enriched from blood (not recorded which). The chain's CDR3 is CASSLSTERGGWAFF. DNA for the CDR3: TGTGCCAGCAGCCTCTCGACAGAGAGGGGGGGGTGGGCTTTCTTT.